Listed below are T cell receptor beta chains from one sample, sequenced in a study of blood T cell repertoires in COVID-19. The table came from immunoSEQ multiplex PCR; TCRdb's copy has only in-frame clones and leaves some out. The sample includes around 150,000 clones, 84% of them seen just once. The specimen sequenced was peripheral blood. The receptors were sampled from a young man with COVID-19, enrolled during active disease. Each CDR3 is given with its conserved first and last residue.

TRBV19 CASSIMTGATNEQFF
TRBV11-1 CASSLETGRYGYTF
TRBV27 CASSLLWQNTGELFF
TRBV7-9 CASSLGVWQGEAGNTIYF
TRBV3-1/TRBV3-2 CASSPGGAGNTIYF
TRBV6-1 CASSELGQSIYEQYF
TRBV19 CASSIVYGRLAGGSRDEQFF
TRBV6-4 CASSDRETPTDTQYF
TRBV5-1 CASSLGGGSNEQFF
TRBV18 CASSPTNSYSGNTIYF
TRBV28 CASSPGGTNEKLFF
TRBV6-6 CASSYWEQETQYF
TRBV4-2 CASSQEAILSYEQYF
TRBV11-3 CASSLEWSSGASTDTQYF
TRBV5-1 CASSNGQGAGSGNTIYF
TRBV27 CASSLAGGTYNEQFF
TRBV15 CATSRVTGALTEAFF
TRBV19 CASSIPGAVGSPLHF
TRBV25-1 CASSEPRQGEQYF
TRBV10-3 CATKTGTNTGELFF
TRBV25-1 CASSGQGRETQYF
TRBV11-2 CASSFSRTSGYTDTQYF
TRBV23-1 CASPAGPNNEQFF
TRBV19 CASSKGAGQQETQYF
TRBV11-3 CASSFTEGAEAFF
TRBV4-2 CASSRERSGSRTGELFF
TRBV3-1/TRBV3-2 CASSHRDSTYEQYF
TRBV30 CAWGEGYEQYF
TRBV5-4 CASSPQTSGATGELFF
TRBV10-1 CASSESLAGADTQYF
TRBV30 CAWSYTGNEQFF
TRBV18 CASSEGETQYF
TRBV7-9 CASRGQHEKLFF
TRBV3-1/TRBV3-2 CASSQVRTGQETQYF
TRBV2 CASSEAATANQPQHF
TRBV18 CASSLNHLGGSSYNEQFF
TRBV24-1 CATSDFAGEGEQFF
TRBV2 CATRLGGGSEKLFF
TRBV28 CASSFGRSNSPLHF
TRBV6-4 CASAFSREGEQYF
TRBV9 CASSGISDSYGYTF
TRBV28 CASSVRLRRRGPSSYNSPLHF
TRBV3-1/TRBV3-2 CASSQDRVTQGEKLFF
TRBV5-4 CASSLREGEQYF
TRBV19 CASSSRGIFSYNEQFF
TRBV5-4 CASSLQSSASSYNEQFF
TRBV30 CAFLDNHYEQYF
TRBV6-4 CASSDSSGGNEQFF
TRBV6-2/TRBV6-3 CASSYEGPSYEQYF
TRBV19 CASASRDRGLGTNIQYF
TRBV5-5 CASSGGQGQQPQHF
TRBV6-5 CASSYRATGVDEQYF
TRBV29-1 CSVVVTHRVPTGELFF
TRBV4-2 CASSQALNTDTQYF
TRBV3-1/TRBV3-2 CASSQDDGAYEQYF